This T cell receptor beta chain was recorded in a study of blood T cell repertoires in COVID-19. Study at large: Both acute and convalescent COVID-19 samples were obtained from the United States, Italy and Spain. T cells, B-cell-depleted T cells, or PBMCs provided the cDNA or gDNA that served as material.

Original processing methods: Researchers report that nucleated cell counts were estimated from reference gene primer amplification. TCRdb's copy holds only in-frame clones and misses some; the assay was immunoSEQ multiplex PCR. That table furnishes V, J and clone size, whereas the DNA furnished D and trimming. This table has about 39,000 clones, approximately 90% appearing once. Sequenced: peripheral blood. The source of this sequence is a man aged 50 to 59 with active COVID-19.

The CDR3 protein is CASSLMGQGNEKLFF. In DNA form, the CDR3 reads TGTGCCAGCAGTTTAATGGGACAGGGAAATGAAAAACTGTTTTTT. The chain links TRBV28 to TRBJ1-4; 9 nucleotides align to TRBD1. CDR1 MDHEN and CDR2 SYDVKM come from the germline V gene. CDR3 size: 15 residues. V shed 2 bases and J 5 bases; nucleotides not matched to a gene: 3.